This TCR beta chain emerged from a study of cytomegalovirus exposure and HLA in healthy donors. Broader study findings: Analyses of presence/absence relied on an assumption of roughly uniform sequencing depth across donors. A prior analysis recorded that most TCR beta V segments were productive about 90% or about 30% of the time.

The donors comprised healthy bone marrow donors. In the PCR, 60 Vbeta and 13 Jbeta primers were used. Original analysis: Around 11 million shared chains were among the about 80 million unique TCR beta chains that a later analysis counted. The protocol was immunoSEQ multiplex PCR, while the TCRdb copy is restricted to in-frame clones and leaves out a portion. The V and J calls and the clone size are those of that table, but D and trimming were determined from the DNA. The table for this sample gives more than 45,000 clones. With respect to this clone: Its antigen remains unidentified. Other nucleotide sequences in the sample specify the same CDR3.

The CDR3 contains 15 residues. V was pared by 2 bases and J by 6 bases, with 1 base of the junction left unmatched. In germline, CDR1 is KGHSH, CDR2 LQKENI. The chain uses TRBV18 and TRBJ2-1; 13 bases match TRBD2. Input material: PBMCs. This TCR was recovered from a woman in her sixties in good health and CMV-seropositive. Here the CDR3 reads CASSPTSGGANEQFF. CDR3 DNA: TGTGCCAGCTCACCAACTAGCGGGGGGGCCAATGAGCAGTTCTTC.